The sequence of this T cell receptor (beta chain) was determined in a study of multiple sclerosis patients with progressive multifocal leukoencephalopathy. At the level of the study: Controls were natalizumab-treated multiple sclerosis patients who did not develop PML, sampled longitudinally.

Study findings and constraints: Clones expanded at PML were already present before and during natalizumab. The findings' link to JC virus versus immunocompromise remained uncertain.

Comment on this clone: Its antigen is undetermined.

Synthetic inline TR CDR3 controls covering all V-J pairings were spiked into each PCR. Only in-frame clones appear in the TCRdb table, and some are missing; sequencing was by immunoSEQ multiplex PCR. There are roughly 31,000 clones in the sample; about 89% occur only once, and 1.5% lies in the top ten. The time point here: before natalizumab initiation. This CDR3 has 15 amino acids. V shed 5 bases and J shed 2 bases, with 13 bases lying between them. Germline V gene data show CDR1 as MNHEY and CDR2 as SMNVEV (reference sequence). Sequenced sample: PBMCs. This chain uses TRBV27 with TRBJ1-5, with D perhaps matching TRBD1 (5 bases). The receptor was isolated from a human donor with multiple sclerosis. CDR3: CASSRDGWGNQPQHF. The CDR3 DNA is TGTGCCAGCAGTCGGGACGGATGGGGCAATCAGCCCCAGCATTTT.